This record looks at one T cell receptor beta chain sequence and its context. These data are taken from a study of blood T cell repertoires in COVID-19. The overall study: From the United States, Italy and Spain came samples of acute and convalescent COVID-19. T cells, B-cell-depleted T cells, or PBMCs supplied cDNA or gDNA.

The CDR3 consists of 14 residues. The V end lost 3 bases, the J end lost 7 bases, and 15 bases lay between the germline ends. Germline-derived CDR1 and CDR2 are LGHDT and YNNKEL (reference sequence). As processed by the authors: Cell counts per sample came from amplifying reference gene primers. Data came from immunoSEQ multiplex PCR; TCRdb stores just in-frame clones and leaves some out. V and J calls and clone size come straight from that table; D and trimming were deduced from the DNA. This table holds 100,000 to 120,000 clones, approximately 85% found once. The sequenced sample consisted of peripheral blood. The V gene is TRBV3-1 (or the pseudogene TRBV3-2), the J gene TRBJ1-2; perhaps TRBD1 as D (5 bases). The clonotype was recovered from a woman aged 55-75 years with acute or convalescent COVID-19. CDR3 in DNA: TGTGCCAGCAGCCAGTTACCGGGGGAGTCTGGCTACACCTTC. It encodes CASSQLPGESGYTF.